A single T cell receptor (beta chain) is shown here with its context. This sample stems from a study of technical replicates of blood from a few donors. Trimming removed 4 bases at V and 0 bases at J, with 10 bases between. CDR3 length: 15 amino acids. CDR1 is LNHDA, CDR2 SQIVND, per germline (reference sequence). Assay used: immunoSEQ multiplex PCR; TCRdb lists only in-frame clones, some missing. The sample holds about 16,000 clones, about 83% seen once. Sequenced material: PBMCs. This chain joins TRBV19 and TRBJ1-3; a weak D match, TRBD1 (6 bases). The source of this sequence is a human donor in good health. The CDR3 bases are TGTGCCAGTAGTAAAGGACAGTCCTCTGGAAACACCATATATTTT. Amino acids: CASSKGQSSGNTIYF.